This T cell receptor beta chain was obtained from a study of blood T cell repertoires in COVID-19. Study context: Spain, Italy and the United States supplied samples that represented acute and convalescent COVID-19.

This clone occurred a few times. Seattle patients were enrolled while actively infected and followed longitudinally. Original methodology: It was from reference gene primer amplification that nucleated cell counts were estimated. Measured with immunoSEQ multiplex PCR; TCRdb has only the in-frame clones, and not every one. That table supplies the V and J calls and clone size; D and trimming were determined from the DNA. This table holds around 60,000 clones, approximately 72% found once. Germline CDR1 and CDR2: SGHTA and FQGTGA. CDR3 length equals 15 residues. The trim removed 3 bases at V and 0 bases at J, leaving 1 base unmatched.

Sequenced: peripheral blood. The source is a woman between 70 and 85 years old with COVID-19, enrolled during active disease. The genes are TRBV7-3 and TRBJ2-3; TRBD1 aligns across 9 bases. The CDR3, as DNA: TGTGCCAGCAGCTTGACAGGGGGAAGCACAGATACGCAGTATTTT. Translated: CASSLTGGSTDTQYF.